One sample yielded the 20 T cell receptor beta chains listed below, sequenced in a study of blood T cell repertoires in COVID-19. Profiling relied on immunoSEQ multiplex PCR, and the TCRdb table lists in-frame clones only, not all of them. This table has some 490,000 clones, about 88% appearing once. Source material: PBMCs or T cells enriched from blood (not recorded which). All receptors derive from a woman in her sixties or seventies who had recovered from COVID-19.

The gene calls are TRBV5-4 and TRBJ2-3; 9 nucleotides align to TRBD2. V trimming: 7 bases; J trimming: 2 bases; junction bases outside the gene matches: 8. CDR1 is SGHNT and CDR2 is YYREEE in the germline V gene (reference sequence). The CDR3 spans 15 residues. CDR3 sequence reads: CASAPRGGATDTQYF. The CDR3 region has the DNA TGTGCCAGCGCCCCTCGCGGGGGGGCCACAGATACGCAGTATTTT.

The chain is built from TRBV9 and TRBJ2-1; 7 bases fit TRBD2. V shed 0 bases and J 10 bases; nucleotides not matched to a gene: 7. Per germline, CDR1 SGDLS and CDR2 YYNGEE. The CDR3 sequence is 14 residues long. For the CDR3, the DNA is TGTGCCAGCAGCGTAGGGGAGAGTAGCGGGGAGCAGTTCTTC. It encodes CASSVGESSGEQFF.

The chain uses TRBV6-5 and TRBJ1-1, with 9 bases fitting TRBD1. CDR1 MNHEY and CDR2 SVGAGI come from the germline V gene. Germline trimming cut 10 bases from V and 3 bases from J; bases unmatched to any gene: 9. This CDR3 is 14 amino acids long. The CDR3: CATPSGTGHTEAFF. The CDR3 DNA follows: TGTGCCACGCCGTCCGGGACAGGGCACACTGAAGCTTTCTTT.

CDR3 coding DNA: TGTGCCAGCAGTTACCGCAGGGGTAACACTGAAGCTTTCTTT. Translation: CASSYRRGNTEAFF. The genes are TRBV6-6 and TRBJ1-1; D may be TRBD1 (6 bases). The germline V and J ends were trimmed by 2 bases and 2 bases, with 9 bases remaining between them. Per germline, CDR1 MNHNY and CDR2 SVGAGI (reference sequence). The CDR3 is 14 residues long.

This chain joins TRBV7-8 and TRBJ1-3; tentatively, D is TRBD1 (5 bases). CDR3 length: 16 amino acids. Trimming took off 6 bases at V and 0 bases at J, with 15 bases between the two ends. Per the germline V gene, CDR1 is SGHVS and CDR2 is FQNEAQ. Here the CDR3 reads CASSPTQGSSGNTIYF. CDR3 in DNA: TGTGCCAGCAGTCCAACCCAGGGATCCTCTGGAAACACCATATATTTT.

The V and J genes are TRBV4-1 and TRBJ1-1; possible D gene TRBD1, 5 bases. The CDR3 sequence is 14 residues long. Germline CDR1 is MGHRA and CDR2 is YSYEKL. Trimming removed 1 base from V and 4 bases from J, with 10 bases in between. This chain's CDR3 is CASSQVGQFTEAFF. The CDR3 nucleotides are TGCGCCAGCAGCCAAGTCGGACAATTCACTGAAGCTTTCTTT.

The CDR3 loop is CASSRHSGGREQYV. The CDR3 bases are TGTGCCAGCAGCCGCCATAGCGGGGGGCGCGAGCAGTACGTC. V usage is TRBV5-4 and J usage is TRBJ2-7, with 10 bases identical to TRBD2. In germline, CDR1 is SGHNT, CDR2 YYREEE (reference sequence). This CDR3 comprises 14 residues. Trimming at V came to 4 bases and at J to 6 bases, leaving 7 bases not matched to a gene.

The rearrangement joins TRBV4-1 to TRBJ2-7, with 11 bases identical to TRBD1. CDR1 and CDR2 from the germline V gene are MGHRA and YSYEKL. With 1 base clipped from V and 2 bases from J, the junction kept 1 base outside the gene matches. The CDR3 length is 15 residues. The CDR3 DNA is TGCGCCAGCAGCCAAGCGGGACAGGGGGCCTACGAGCAGTACTTC. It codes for CASSQAGQGAYEQYF.

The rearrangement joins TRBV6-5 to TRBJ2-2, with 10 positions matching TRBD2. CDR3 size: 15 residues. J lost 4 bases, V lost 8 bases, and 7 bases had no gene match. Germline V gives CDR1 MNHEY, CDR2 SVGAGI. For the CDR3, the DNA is TGTGCCAGCCTTCGACTAGCGGGCAGCACCGGGGAGCTGTTTTTT. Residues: CASLRLAGSTGELFF.

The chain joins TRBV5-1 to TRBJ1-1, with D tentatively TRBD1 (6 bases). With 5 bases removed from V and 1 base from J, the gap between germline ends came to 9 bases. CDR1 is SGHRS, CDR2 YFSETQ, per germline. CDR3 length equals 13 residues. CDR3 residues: CASRDSTNTEAFF. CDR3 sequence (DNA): TGCGCCAGCAGGGACAGCACGAACACTGAAGCTTTCTTT.

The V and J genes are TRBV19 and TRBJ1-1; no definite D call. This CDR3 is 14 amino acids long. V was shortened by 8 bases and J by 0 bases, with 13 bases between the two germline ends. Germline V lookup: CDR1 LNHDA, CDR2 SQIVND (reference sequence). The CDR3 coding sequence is TGTGCCAGTTTCCTCAGCGGTCTGAACACTGAAGCTTTCTTT. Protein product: CASFLSGLNTEAFF.

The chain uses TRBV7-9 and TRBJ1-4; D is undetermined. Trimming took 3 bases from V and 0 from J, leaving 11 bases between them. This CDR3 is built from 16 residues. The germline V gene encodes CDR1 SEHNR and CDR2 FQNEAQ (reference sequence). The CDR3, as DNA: TGTGCCAGCAGCTTTTTGAGGGCAACAACTAATGAAAAACTGTTTTTT. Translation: CASSFLRATTNEKLFF.

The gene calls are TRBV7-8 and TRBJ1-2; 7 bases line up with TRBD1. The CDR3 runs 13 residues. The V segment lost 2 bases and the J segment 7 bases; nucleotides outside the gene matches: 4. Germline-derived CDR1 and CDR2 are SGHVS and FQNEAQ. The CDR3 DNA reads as TGTGCCAGCAGCTTACCCAACAGGGGTGGCTACACCTTC. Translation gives CASSLPNRGGYTF.

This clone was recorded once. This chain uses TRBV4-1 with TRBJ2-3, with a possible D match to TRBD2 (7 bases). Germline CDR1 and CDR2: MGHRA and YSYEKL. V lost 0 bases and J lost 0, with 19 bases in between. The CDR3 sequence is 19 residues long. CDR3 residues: CASSQDRTGAGASTDTQYF. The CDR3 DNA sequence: TGCGCCAGCAGCCAAGATCGGACGGGGGCGGGGGCAAGCACAGATACGCAGTATTTT.

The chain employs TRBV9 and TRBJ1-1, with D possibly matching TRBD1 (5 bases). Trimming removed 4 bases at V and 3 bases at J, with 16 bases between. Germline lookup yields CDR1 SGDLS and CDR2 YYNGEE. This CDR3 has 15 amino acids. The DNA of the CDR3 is TGTGCCAGCAGCTCGAACCCGGCGGGGGACACTGAAGCTTTCTTT. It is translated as CASSSNPAGDTEAFF. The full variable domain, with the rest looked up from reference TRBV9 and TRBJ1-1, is DSGVTQTPKHLITATGQRVTLRCSPRSGDLSVYWYQQSLDQGLQFLIQYYNGEERAKGNILERFSAQQFPDLHSELNLSSLELGDSALYFCASSSNPAGDTEAFFGQGTRLTVV.

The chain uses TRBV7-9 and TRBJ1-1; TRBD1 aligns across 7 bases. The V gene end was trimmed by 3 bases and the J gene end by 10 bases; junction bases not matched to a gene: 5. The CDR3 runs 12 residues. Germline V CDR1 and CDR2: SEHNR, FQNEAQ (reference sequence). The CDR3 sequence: CASSLTGTGAFF. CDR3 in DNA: TGTGCCAGCAGCTTGACAGGGACGGGAGCTTTCTTT.

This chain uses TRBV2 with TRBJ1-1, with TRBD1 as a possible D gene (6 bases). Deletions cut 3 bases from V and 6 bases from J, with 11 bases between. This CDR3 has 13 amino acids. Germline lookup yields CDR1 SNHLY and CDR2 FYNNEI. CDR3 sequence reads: CASSDRGTAEAFF. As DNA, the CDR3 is TGTGCCAGCAGTGACAGGGGAACCGCTGAAGCTTTCTTT.

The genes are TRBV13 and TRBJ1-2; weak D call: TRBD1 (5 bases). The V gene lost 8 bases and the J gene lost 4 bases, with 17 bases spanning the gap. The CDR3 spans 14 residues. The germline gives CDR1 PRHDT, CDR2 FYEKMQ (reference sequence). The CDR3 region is CASDPGFLGYGYTF. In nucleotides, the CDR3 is TGTGCCAGCGACCCAGGGTTTCTGGGCTATGGCTACACCTTC.

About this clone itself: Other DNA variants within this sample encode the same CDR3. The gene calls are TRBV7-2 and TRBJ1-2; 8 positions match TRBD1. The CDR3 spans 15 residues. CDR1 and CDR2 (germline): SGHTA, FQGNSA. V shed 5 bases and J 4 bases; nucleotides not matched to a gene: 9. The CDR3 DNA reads TGTGCCAGCAGCCCCAGGGGGCTGGTTTCCTATGGCTACACCTTC. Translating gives CASSPRGLVSYGYTF.

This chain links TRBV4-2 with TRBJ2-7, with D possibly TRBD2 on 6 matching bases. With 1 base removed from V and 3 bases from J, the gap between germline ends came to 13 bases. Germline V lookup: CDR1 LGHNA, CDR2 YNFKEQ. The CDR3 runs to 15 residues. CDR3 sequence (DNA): TGTGCCAGCAGCCAAGGGAGGGCGACCGGCTACGAGCAGTACTTC. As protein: CASSQGRATGYEQYF.